This T cell receptor beta chain comes out of a study of post-analysis software for immune sequencing data. Study background: Relapsing-remitting, secondary progressive and progressive-relapsing forms made up the multiple sclerosis disease courses.

As regards this clonotype: The antigen remains unidentified.

Study-wide results and limits: A few TRBV segments occurring more often in patients than controls included TRBV5-6, TRBV5-1 and TRBV20-1. Versus controls, multiple sclerosis patients showed significantly lower diversity (normalized Chao1).

In germline, CDR1 is DFQATT, CDR2 SNEGSKA (reference sequence). The CDR3 spans 17 residues. The ends lost 7 bases at V and 9 bases at J; junction bases unmatched: 21. Incorporated into the TCR beta cDNA libraries were unique molecular identifiers, which served to reduce PCR and sequencing biases. From around 1 to 9.1 million T cells, 550,000 or so cDNA molecules were obtained. Using its own MiXCR run on the PCR reads, TCRdb lists one record per CDR3 protein. The repertoire has hundreds of thousands of distinct CDR3 sequences, 55% to 70% of them found once; the top ten carry 10% to 12%. This TCR came from a girl aged 2 to 10 with multiple sclerosis. The chain is built from TRBV20-1 and TRBJ2-1; 10 bases are shared with TRBD2. Material for sequencing was blood. In DNA form, the CDR3 reads TGCAGTGTTATAGAGGGCGAGAGCGGGAGGGCCAATATTGAGCAGTTCTTC. Translated: CSVIEGESGRANIEQFF.